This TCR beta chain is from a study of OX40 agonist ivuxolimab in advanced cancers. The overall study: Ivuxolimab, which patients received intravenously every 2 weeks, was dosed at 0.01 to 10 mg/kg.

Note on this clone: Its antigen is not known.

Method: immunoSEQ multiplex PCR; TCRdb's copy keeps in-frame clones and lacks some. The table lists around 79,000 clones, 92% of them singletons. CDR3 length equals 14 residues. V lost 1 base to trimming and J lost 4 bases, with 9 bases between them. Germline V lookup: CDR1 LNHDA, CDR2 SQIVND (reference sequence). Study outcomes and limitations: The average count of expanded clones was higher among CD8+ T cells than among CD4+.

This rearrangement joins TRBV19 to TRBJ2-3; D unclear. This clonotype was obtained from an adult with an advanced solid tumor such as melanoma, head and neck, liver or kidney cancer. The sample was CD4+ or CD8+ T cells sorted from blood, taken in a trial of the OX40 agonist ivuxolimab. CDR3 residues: CASSIVGSSDTQYF. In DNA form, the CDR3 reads TGTGCCAGTAGTATAGTCGGTAGCTCAGATACGCAGTATTTT. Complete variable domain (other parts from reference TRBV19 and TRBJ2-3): DGGITQSPKYLFRKEGQNVTLSCEQNLNHDAMYWYRQDPGQGLRLIYYSQIVNDFQKGDIAEGYSVSREKKESFPLTVTSAQKNPTAFYLCASSIVGSSDTQYFGPGTRLTVL.